Following are 7 T cell receptor beta chains from one sample sequenced in a study of blood T cell repertoires in COVID-19. Method: immunoSEQ multiplex PCR; TCRdb's copy keeps in-frame clones and lacks some. The sample holds under 250,000 clones, 81% seen once. Source material: peripheral blood. The source is a woman over 75 with acute or convalescent COVID-19.

The chain carries TRBV28 and TRBJ2-3, with 11 bases matching TRBD2. V lost 6 bases to trimming and J lost 0 bases; unmatched junction nucleotides: 11. Germline V CDR1 and CDR2: MDHEN, SYDVKM. The CDR3 consists of 18 residues. In DNA form, the CDR3 reads TGTGCCAGCAGGGGGATAGCGGGAGGGCCGGGGAGCACAGATACGCAGTATTTT. It is translated as CASRGIAGGPGSTDTQYF.

The J gene is TRBJ2-7, the V gene TRBV19; possible D gene TRBD2, 6 bases. The CDR3 runs 15 residues. Per germline, CDR1 LNHDA and CDR2 SQIVND (reference sequence). V was cut by 4 bases and J by 0 bases, with 13 bases left in between. DNA for the CDR3: TGTGCCAGTAGTAGAATACTAGCCGGCTCCTACGAGCAGTACTTC. Its translation: CASSRILAGSYEQYF.

The V call is TRBV2, the J call TRBJ1-3, with unresolved D. The CDR3 is made up of 14 amino acids. Germline V CDR1 and CDR2: SNHLY, FYNNEI. V lost 7 bases and J 2 bases, leaving 12 bases between the germline ends. The CDR3 spells CASMKDGTGNTIYF. CDR3 sequence (DNA): TGTGCCAGCATGAAGGACGGGACTGGAAACACCATATATTTT. Using reference TRBV2 and TRBJ1-3 for the parts outside the CDR3, the full variable domain is EPEVTQTPSHQVTQMGQEVILRCVPISNHLYFYWYRQILGQKVEFLVSFYNNEISEKSEIFDDQFSVERPDGSNFTLKIRSTKLEDSAMYFCASMKDGTGNTIYFGEGSWLTVV.

In this sample, this clone turned up once. The chain uses TRBV19 and TRBJ1-1, with a tentative D call TRBD1 (6 bases). Per germline, CDR1 LNHDA and CDR2 SQIVND (reference sequence). CDR3 size: 15 residues. Trimming removed 6 bases from V and 1 base from J, with 15 bases in between. The CDR3, as DNA: TGTGCCAGTAGATGGCAGGGGAACCAGAACACTGAAGCTTTCTTT. Protein: CASRWQGNQNTEAFF. Together with reference TRBV19 and TRBJ1-1, the CDR3 gives the full variable domain: DGGITQSPKYLFRKEGQNVTLSCEQNLNHDAMYWYRQDPGQGLRLIYYSQIVNDFQKGDIAEGYSVSREKKESFPLTVTSAQKNPTAFYLCASRWQGNQNTEAFFGQGTRLTVV.

V and J are TRBV6-6 and TRBJ2-7; 8 bases agree with TRBD2. Germline loops: CDR1 MNHNY, CDR2 SVGAGI (reference sequence). Trimming at V came to 3 bases and at J to 1 base, leaving 8 bases not matched to a gene. The CDR3 has 16 amino acids. This CDR3 reads CASSYLSGGRSYEQYF. The CDR3 DNA reads as TGTGCCAGCAGTTATCTAAGCGGGGGACGATCCTACGAGCAGTACTTC.

This chain links TRBV5-4 with TRBJ2-2; 7 positions match TRBD1. CDR1 is SGHNT and CDR2 is YYREEE in the germline V gene (reference sequence). This CDR3 has 17 amino acids. With V trimmed by 0 bases and J by 5 bases, 10 bases remained unmatched. The CDR3: CASSLVPTGAETGELFF. CDR3 nucleotide sequence: TGTGCCAGCAGCTTGGTGCCAACAGGGGCGGAGACCGGGGAGCTGTTTTTT.

The V call is TRBV6-5, the J call TRBJ1-3, with 10 bases lining up with TRBD1. This CDR3 region has 15 residues. V lost 6 bases, J lost 4 bases, and 6 bases stayed unmatched. Per the germline V gene, CDR1 is MNHEY and CDR2 is SVGAGI. The CDR3 protein is CASRPGTGVGNTIYF. CDR3 coding DNA: TGTGCCAGCAGGCCTGGGACAGGGGTAGGAAACACCATATATTTT.